A selection of T cell receptor beta chains follows, all from one sample in a study of T cells after yellow fever vaccination. TCRdb passed the 5' RACE reads through MiXCR, listing each CDR3 protein once. This table has about 320,000 distinct CDR3 sequences, around 13% appearing once. Sample: CD4+ T cells sorted from PBMCs, taken 15 days after the yellow fever booster vaccination. These receptors all come from a man younger than 35 who received the YFV17D yellow fever vaccine. CDR3s include the opening cysteine and the closing phenylalanine or tryptophan.

CDR3aa: CASSQGEGSHEQYF; v_gene: TRBV18; j_gene: TRBJ2-7
CDR3aa: CASSLGGDYQETQYF; v_gene: TRBV7-9; j_gene: TRBJ2-5
CDR3aa: CAIRRTVNYGYTF; v_gene: TRBV10-3; j_gene: TRBJ1-2
CDR3aa: CASSSGRQAQYF; v_gene: TRBV7-2; j_gene: TRBJ2-3
CDR3aa: CATSREVNEKLFF; v_gene: TRBV15; j_gene: TRBJ1-4
CDR3aa: CATSDFGQDGANVLTF; v_gene: TRBV24-1; j_gene: TRBJ2-6
CDR3aa: CASSLGPAKETQYF; v_gene: TRBV7-9; j_gene: TRBJ2-5
CDR3aa: CSARWSPNQPQHF; v_gene: TRBV20-1; j_gene: TRBJ1-5
CDR3aa: CASFSQPGQDYNEQFF; v_gene: TRBV6-6; j_gene: TRBJ2-1
CDR3aa: CASSYRGTGGQPQHF; v_gene: TRBV6-5; j_gene: TRBJ1-5
CDR3aa: CSAESAGDTIYF; v_gene: TRBV29-1; j_gene: TRBJ1-3
CDR3aa: CASSPQRSSGDIQYF; v_gene: TRBV4-1; j_gene: TRBJ2-4
CDR3aa: CSARDQGQPQHF; v_gene: TRBV20-1; j_gene: TRBJ1-5
CDR3aa: CASSLAEGVIGNQPQHF; v_gene: TRBV5-8; j_gene: TRBJ1-5
CDR3aa: CSAPGRLYKFF; v_gene: TRBV20-1; j_gene: TRBJ2-1
CDR3aa: CASSLGLDNEQFF; v_gene: TRBV11-2; j_gene: TRBJ2-1
CDR3aa: CASSSTGARGDYGYTF; v_gene: TRBV5-1; j_gene: TRBJ1-2
CDR3aa: CASSLRHRDTEAFF; v_gene: TRBV12-3/TRBV12-4; j_gene: TRBJ1-1
CDR3aa: CASTAVHYGYTF; v_gene: TRBV12-3/TRBV12-4; j_gene: TRBJ1-2
CDR3aa: CASSQERVGPKETQYF; v_gene: TRBV4-2; j_gene: TRBJ2-5
CDR3aa: CAWSVIGSEQFF; v_gene: TRBV30; j_gene: TRBJ2-1
CDR3aa: CASSPGGTSGFDIQYF; v_gene: TRBV18; j_gene: TRBJ2-4
CDR3aa: CASSPTTGQNSPLHF; v_gene: TRBV7-3; j_gene: TRBJ1-6
CDR3aa: CASSRTGTGSSPLHF; v_gene: TRBV7-2; j_gene: TRBJ1-6
CDR3aa: CASRDGTGGQETQYF; v_gene: TRBV6-2/TRBV6-3; j_gene: TRBJ2-5
CDR3aa: CASSLTSNEKLFF; v_gene: TRBV7-9; j_gene: TRBJ1-4
CDR3aa: CATKPGGRTDTQYF; v_gene: TRBV5-1; j_gene: TRBJ2-3
CDR3aa: CASSEALTYQTQYF; v_gene: TRBV6-1; j_gene: TRBJ2-5
CDR3aa: CASSLAEPGYGYTF; v_gene: TRBV7-9; j_gene: TRBJ1-2
CDR3aa: CASSLTRTGGNYGYTF; v_gene: TRBV4-2; j_gene: TRBJ1-2
CDR3aa: CSARDLAVHNEQFF; v_gene: TRBV20-1; j_gene: TRBJ2-1
CDR3aa: CASSLGWRGYSYEQYF; v_gene: TRBV11-2; j_gene: TRBJ2-7
CDR3aa: CASRRSGGAEDTQYF; v_gene: TRBV6-2/TRBV6-3; j_gene: TRBJ2-3
CDR3aa: CASIRGGFPDSFYGYTF; v_gene: TRBV6-6; j_gene: TRBJ1-2
CDR3aa: CATSMGGQVEAFF; v_gene: TRBV15; j_gene: TRBJ1-1
CDR3aa: CSAPAQGGTEAFF; v_gene: TRBV20-1; j_gene: TRBJ1-1
CDR3aa: CASSLTNIENTEAFF; v_gene: TRBV3-1; j_gene: TRBJ1-1
CDR3aa: CASSLVKSGAWTDTQYF; v_gene: TRBV5-6; j_gene: TRBJ2-3
CDR3aa: CASSFSLSEQYF; v_gene: TRBV11-1; j_gene: TRBJ2-7
CDR3aa: CASSQADRERETQYF; v_gene: TRBV4-1; j_gene: TRBJ2-5
CDR3aa: CASSRPRLAGGVETQYF; v_gene: TRBV25-1; j_gene: TRBJ2-5
CDR3aa: CASRNSPLYGYTF; v_gene: TRBV27; j_gene: TRBJ1-2
CDR3aa: CASSQGLADSYNEQFF; v_gene: TRBV4-1; j_gene: TRBJ2-1
CDR3aa: CATSDFQGTEGNTIYF; v_gene: TRBV24-1; j_gene: TRBJ1-3
CDR3aa: CASGGISGANVLTF; v_gene: TRBV7-8; j_gene: TRBJ2-6
CDR3aa: CASSLDGYEQYF; v_gene: TRBV11-1; j_gene: TRBJ2-7
CDR3aa: CASSTSGGGSTDTQYF; v_gene: TRBV27; j_gene: TRBJ2-3
CDR3aa: CSVSSGGARETQYF; v_gene: TRBV29-1; j_gene: TRBJ2-5
CDR3aa: CASSLDTTKNIQYF; v_gene: TRBV5-1; j_gene: TRBJ2-4
CDR3aa: CASAAGARRNTEAFF; v_gene: TRBV18; j_gene: TRBJ1-1
CDR3aa: CSVGETGPSTDTQYF; v_gene: TRBV29-1; j_gene: TRBJ2-3
CDR3aa: CATSDEYNEQFF; v_gene: TRBV24-1; j_gene: TRBJ2-1
CDR3aa: CASSYYEDYNEQFF; v_gene: TRBV6-5; j_gene: TRBJ2-1
CDR3aa: CASSQDTHGAGGLFAKNIQYF; v_gene: TRBV3-1; j_gene: TRBJ2-4
CDR3aa: CASSEQGTPSREYF; v_gene: TRBV2; j_gene: TRBJ2-3
CDR3aa: CASSKTEGNIQYF; v_gene: TRBV7-9; j_gene: TRBJ2-4